Listed below are T cell receptor beta chains from one sample, sequenced in a study of blood T cell repertoires in COVID-19. Measured with immunoSEQ multiplex PCR; TCRdb has only the in-frame clones, and not every one. The sample has around 170,000 clones, about 90% seen once. Sequencing was performed on PBMCs or T cells enriched from blood (not recorded which). These TCRs come from a young woman who had recovered from COVID-19. Each CDR3 is given with its conserved first and last residue. Fields, in order: D gene, V gene, J gene, clone size, CDR3 protein, CDR3 DNA. The D gene is left open where the match is weak. Size is stated for part of the rows, as once, few or many counts, or as a class when the clone is expanded.

d_gene: TRBD1
v_gene: TRBV19
j_gene: TRBJ1-6
abundance: .
CDR3aa: CASSVTGTGYNSPLHF
CDR3nt: TGTGCCAGTAGTGTAACCGGGACAGGGTATAATTCACCCCTCCACTTT

d_gene: TRBD2
v_gene: TRBV27
j_gene: TRBJ2-3
abundance: .
CDR3aa: CASSPAGLATDTDTQYF
CDR3nt: TGTGCCAGCAGTCCCGCCGGACTAGCGACAGACACAGATACGCAGTATTTT

d_gene: .
v_gene: TRBV5-1
j_gene: TRBJ2-7
abundance: .
CDR3aa: CASSYGANEQYF
CDR3nt: TGCGCCAGCAGCTATGGGGCGAACGAGCAGTACTTC

d_gene: .
v_gene: TRBV5-1
j_gene: TRBJ2-2
abundance: .
CDR3aa: CASSLAPGLDETGELFF
CDR3nt: TGCGCCAGCAGCTTAGCCCCGGGACTTGACGAAACCGGGGAGCTGTTTTTT

d_gene: TRBD1
v_gene: TRBV5-1
j_gene: TRBJ2-7
abundance: .
CDR3aa: CASSLSTGGAGYEQYF
CDR3nt: TGCGCCAGCAGCTTGTCCACAGGGGGCGCGGGGTACGAGCAGTACTTC

d_gene: TRBD2
v_gene: TRBV7-6
j_gene: TRBJ2-3
abundance: few
CDR3aa: CASSPGGSDTQYF
CDR3nt: TGTGCCAGCAGCCCCGGGGGGTCAGATACGCAGTATTTT

d_gene: .
v_gene: TRBV19
j_gene: TRBJ2-1
abundance: .
CDR3aa: CASSTDHTGIPLRQFF
CDR3nt: TGTGCCAGTAGTACCGATCATACCGGGATCCCTCTTAGGCAGTTCTTC

d_gene: .
v_gene: TRBV5-1
j_gene: TRBJ2-7
abundance: .
CDR3aa: CASSADTGNYEQYF
CDR3nt: TGCGCCAGCAGCGCGGACACAGGAAATTACGAGCAGTACTTC

d_gene: TRBD1
v_gene: TRBV5-1
j_gene: TRBJ2-2
abundance: .
CDR3aa: CASSLPGTGSGELFF
CDR3nt: TGCGCCAGCAGCTTACCCGGGACAGGGTCCGGGGAGCTGTTTTTT

d_gene: .
v_gene: TRBV28
j_gene: TRBJ1-1
abundance: .
CDR3aa: CASSFLGVTEAFF
CDR3nt: TGTGCCAGCAGTTTTTTAGGAGTCACTGAAGCTTTCTTT

d_gene: TRBD2
v_gene: TRBV5-4
j_gene: TRBJ2-4
abundance: .
CDR3aa: CASSLSGTSKNIQYF
CDR3nt: TGTGCCAGCAGTTTATCCGGGACTAGCAAAAACATTCAGTACTTC

d_gene: TRBD1
v_gene: TRBV6-4
j_gene: TRBJ2-2
abundance: many
CDR3aa: CASSPGQGETGELFF
CDR3nt: TGTGCCAGCAGCCCGGGACAGGGCGAGACCGGGGAGCTGTTTTTT

d_gene: .
v_gene: TRBV6-2/TRBV6-3
j_gene: TRBJ2-7
abundance: .
CDR3aa: CASSYLAGRAWDSYEQYF
CDR3nt: TGTGCCAGCAGTTACCTCGCGGGGCGAGCGTGGGACTCCTACGAGCAGTACTTC

d_gene: .
v_gene: TRBV29-1
j_gene: TRBJ1-3
abundance: .
CDR3aa: CSVDEGSGNTIYF
CDR3nt: TGCAGCGTTGACGAGGGCTCTGGAAACACCATATATTTT

d_gene: TRBD1
v_gene: TRBV5-1
j_gene: TRBJ1-4
abundance: once
CDR3aa: CASSGGQGPTTNEKLFF
CDR3nt: TGCGCCAGCAGCGGGGGACAGGGACCCACAACTAATGAAAAACTGTTTTTT

d_gene: TRBD1
v_gene: TRBV6-5
j_gene: TRBJ2-3
abundance: once
CDR3aa: CASSPGQGVADTQYF
CDR3nt: TGTGCCAGCAGTCCGGGACAGGGGGTGGCAGATACGCAGTATTTT

d_gene: TRBD2
v_gene: TRBV3-1/TRBV3-2
j_gene: TRBJ2-7
abundance: few
CDR3aa: CASSAGLANTYEQYF
CDR3nt: TGTGCCAGCAGCGCGGGACTAGCCAATACCTACGAGCAGTACTTC

d_gene: .
v_gene: TRBV7-3
j_gene: TRBJ2-3
abundance: few
CDR3aa: CASSAVGDTQYF
CDR3nt: TGTGCCAGCAGTGCAGTTGGAGATACGCAGTATTTT

d_gene: TRBD1
v_gene: TRBV12-3/TRBV12-4
j_gene: TRBJ1-2
abundance: .
CDR3aa: CASTPTGAEGYTF
CDR3nt: TGTGCCAGCACTCCGACAGGGGCTGAGGGCTACACCTTC

d_gene: .
v_gene: TRBV5-1
j_gene: TRBJ2-7
abundance: .
CDR3aa: CASSLVGQAYEQYF
CDR3nt: TGCGCCAGCAGCTTGGTCGGTCAGGCTTACGAGCAGTACTTC

d_gene: .
v_gene: TRBV7-2
j_gene: TRBJ1-2
abundance: .
CDR3aa: CASSFTNYGYTF
CDR3nt: TGTGCCAGCAGCTTCACTAACTATGGCTACACCTTC

d_gene: .
v_gene: TRBV13
j_gene: TRBJ1-1
abundance: .
CDR3aa: CASSLGRGATEAFF
CDR3nt: TGTGCCAGCAGCTTAGGACGGGGGGCCACTGAAGCTTTCTTT

d_gene: .
v_gene: TRBV28
j_gene: TRBJ2-3
abundance: .
CDR3aa: CASSFRGDSDTQYF
CDR3nt: TGTGCCAGCAGTTTCCGGGGAGACTCAGATACGCAGTATTTT

d_gene: TRBD1
v_gene: TRBV7-9
j_gene: TRBJ2-7
abundance: .
CDR3aa: CASSRTGTYEQYF
CDR3nt: TGTGCCAGCAGCCGGACAGGGACCTACGAGCAGTACTTC

d_gene: TRBD1
v_gene: TRBV5-1
j_gene: TRBJ2-7
abundance: .
CDR3aa: CASSPGQPDYEQYF
CDR3nt: TGCGCCAGCAGCCCGGGACAGCCCGACTACGAGCAGTACTTC

d_gene: .
v_gene: TRBV15
j_gene: TRBJ2-5
abundance: .
CDR3aa: CATSREWSERETQYF
CDR3nt: TGTGCCACCAGCAGAGAATGGAGCGAAAGGGAGACCCAGTACTTC

d_gene: TRBD1
v_gene: TRBV2
j_gene: TRBJ1-4
abundance: .
CDR3aa: CASTGGGFNEKLFF
CDR3nt: TGTGCCAGCACAGGGGGAGGCTTTAATGAAAAACTGTTTTTT

d_gene: .
v_gene: TRBV5-4
j_gene: TRBJ2-5
abundance: .
CDR3aa: CASSLGGVATRQETQYF
CDR3nt: TGTGCCAGCAGCTTGGGGGGGGTTGCGACAAGACAAGAGACCCAGTACTTC

d_gene: .
v_gene: TRBV28
j_gene: TRBJ1-1
abundance: .
CDR3aa: CASRTDLNTEAFF
CDR3nt: TGTGCCAGTAGGACAGACCTGAACACTGAAGCTTTCTTT

d_gene: .
v_gene: TRBV2
j_gene: TRBJ1-5
abundance: few
CDR3aa: CASSLAGQPQHF
CDR3nt: TGTGCCAGCAGCCTTGCGGGGCAGCCCCAGCATTTT